These 24 T cell receptor beta chains came from one sample sequenced in a study of T cells in Graves' hyperthyroidism and ophthalmopathy. RNA transcripts served as the template for amplifying TCR beta CDR3 regions. HTBI primers were used for first-round RT-PCR of the TCR CDR3. Each CDR3 protein gets one entry after TCRdb re-called the multiplex PCR reads with MiXCR. The sample has around 440,000 distinct CDR3 sequences; more than 15% are singletons. Sequenced: blood. The receptor set was obtained from a woman between 18 and 30 years old with Graves' hyperthyroidism.

There are many counts of this clonotype. The chain recombines TRBV3-1 with TRBJ1-1, with D possibly being TRBD1 (6 bases). Germline loops: CDR1 LGHDT, CDR2 YNNKEL (reference sequence). V dropped 4 bases and J dropped 5 bases, with 14 bases sitting between them. The CDR3 consists of 14 residues. The CDR3 DNA is TGTGCCAGCAGCCCACGTGGGGGGCGGACTGAAGCTTTCTTT. Protein product: CASSPRGGRTEAFF.

The sample holds many counts of this clonotype. V gene TRBV18 combines with J gene TRBJ2-1, with D tentatively TRBD1 (5 bases). V was pared by 3 bases and J by 3 bases, with 9 bases between. The CDR3 sequence is 14 residues long. Germline loops: CDR1 KGHSH, CDR2 LQKENI. The CDR3: CASSPGQGYNEQFF. CDR3 nucleotides: TGTGCCAGCTCACCCGGCCAGGGCTACAATGAGCAGTTCTTC. Filled out from reference TRBV18 and TRBJ2-1, the complete variable domain reads NAGVMQNPRHLVRRRGQEARLRCSPMKGHSHVYWYRQLPEEGLKFMVYLQKENIIDESGMPKERFSAEFPKEGPSILRIQQVVRGDSAAYFCASSPGQGYNEQFFGPGTRLTVL.

This clonotype was detected ten times or more. The J gene is TRBJ2-5, the V gene TRBV6-1; D remains unclear. The CDR3 covers 16 residues. Trimming left V 5 bases short and J 0 bases short, with 16 bases between. The germline V gene has CDR1 MNHNS and CDR2 SASEGT. CDR3 nucleotide sequence: TGTGCCAGCAGTTCACGGCGGCTGGGGAACCAAGAGACCCAGTACTTC. Translation gives CASSSRRLGNQETQYF.

In this sample, this clonotype turned up many times. The J gene is TRBJ2-1, the V gene TRBV20-1, with 12 bases that match TRBD2. The CDR3 is 15 residues long. In germline, CDR1 is DFQATT, CDR2 SNEGSKA (reference sequence). J lost 7 bases, V lost 6 bases, and 10 bases had no gene match. The CDR3 is CSADTLAGGGNEQFF. The CDR3 nucleotides read TGCAGTGCCGATACACTAGCGGGAGGTGGGAATGAGCAGTTCTTC.

This clonotype showed up many times. The V call is TRBV5-1, the J call TRBJ1-1; 8 positions match TRBD1. The V segment lost 4 bases and the J segment 3 bases; nucleotides outside the gene matches: 2. The CDR3 loop spans 13 amino acids. Germline values: CDR1 SGHRS, CDR2 YFSETQ. Written as DNA, the CDR3 is TGCGCCAGCAGCCCGACAGGGGACACTGAAGCTTTCTTT. Amino acid sequence: CASSPTGDTEAFF.

This clonotype was recorded at least ten times. This rearrangement joins TRBV7-9 to TRBJ1-2, with D maybe TRBD1 (6 bases). V lost 4 bases and J 8 bases, leaving 20 bases between the germline ends. CDR1 SEHNR and CDR2 FQNEAQ come from the germline V gene (reference sequence). There are 15 residues in the CDR3. The CDR3 DNA sequence: TGTGCCAGCAGCTCACGGGCGACAGGACCAGGGGGCTACACCTTC. As protein: CASSSRATGPGGYTF. The full variable domain, in which reference TRBV7-9 and TRBJ1-2 provide the parts outside the CDR3, is DTGVSQNPRHKITKRGQNVTFRCDPISEHNRLYWYRQTLGQGPEFLTYFQNEAQLEKSRLLSDRFSAERPKGSFSTLEIQRTEQGDSAMYLCASSSRATGPGGYTFGSGTRLTVV.

This clonotype was observed a few times. This sequence joins TRBV12-3 or TRBV12-4 and TRBJ1-4, with a tentative D call TRBD1 (6 bases). This CDR3 has 14 amino acids. V lost 5 bases and J 4 bases, leaving 11 bases between the germline ends. Here the CDR3 reads CASSPGGFNEKLFF. The CDR3 DNA follows: TGTGCCAGCAGTCCCGGGGGCTTTAATGAAAAACTGTTTTTT.

This clonotype was counted a few times. V is TRBV7-2 and J is TRBJ2-2; 7 bases match TRBD2. This CDR3 is 16 amino acids long. Germline CDR1 SGHTA, CDR2 FQGNSA. Trimming at V came to 3 bases and at J to 1 base, leaving 5 bases not matched to a gene. In nucleotides, the CDR3 is TGTGCCAGCAGCTTTTTCGCTAGCGGGAACACCGGGGAGCTGTTTTTT. This sequence encodes CASSFFASGNTGELFF. The full variable domain, its missing parts supplied by reference TRBV7-2 and TRBJ2-2, is GAGVSQSPSNKVTEKGKDVELRCDPISGHTALYWYRQSLGQGLEFLIYFQGNSAPDKSGLPSDRFSAERTGGSVSTLTIQRTQQEDSAVYLCASSFFASGNTGELFFGEGSRLTVL.

This clonotype was counted at least ten times. This chain connects TRBV20-1 to TRBJ1-2; no definite D call. The germline V gene encodes CDR1 DFQATT and CDR2 SNEGSKA (reference sequence). This CDR3 has 14 amino acids. The V and J ends lost 0 bases and 4 bases respectively, with 12 bases between them. This CDR3 reads CSAREPGGSYGYTF. The CDR3 coding sequence is TGCAGTGCTAGAGAGCCGGGCGGAAGCTATGGCTACACCTTC.

The V call is TRBV6-2 or TRBV6-3, the J call TRBJ1-2; possible D gene TRBD1, 6 bases. Trimming removed 5 bases from V and 4 bases from J, with 17 bases in between. This CDR3 has 15 residues. Germline lookup yields CDR1 MNHEY and CDR2 SVGEGT. The CDR3 loop reads CASSDRDKGLYGYTF. DNA of the CDR3: TGTGCCAGCAGTGACCGGGACAAGGGCCTCTATGGCTACACCTTC.

This clonotype was seen at least ten times. This chain joins TRBV6-1 and TRBJ1-1; 7 nucleotides agree with TRBD1. The CDR3 contains 15 residues. V was pared by 3 bases and J by 1 base, with 5 bases of the junction left unmatched. CDR1 is MNHNS, CDR2 SASEGT, per germline. As DNA, the CDR3 is TGTGCCAGCAGTGACTTGGGACAGCAGAACACTGAAGCTTTCTTT. This encodes CASSDLGQQNTEAFF.

This clonotype showed up many times. V usage is TRBV10-3 and J usage is TRBJ2-3, with TRBD2 matching over 9 bases. Trimming removed 4 bases from V and 5 bases from J; junction bases left unmatched: 7. Germline loops: CDR1 ENHRY, CDR2 SYGVKD. CDR3 length: 15 amino acids. The CDR3 coding sequence is TGTGCCATCAGTGCACTAGCGGGCGACGTAGATACGCAGTATTTT. It is translated as CAISALAGDVDTQYF.

As concerns this clonotype: Since a much larger clone is just one base distant, this may be a read error. The rearrangement uses TRBV12-3 or TRBV12-4 and TRBJ2-7; D is undetermined. This CDR3 comprises 11 residues. CDR3 in amino acids: CASSSGPEQCF. The CDR3 nucleotides read TGTGCCAGCAGTTCCGGGCCCGAGCAGTGCTTC.

This sequence joins TRBV10-3 and TRBJ1-1; no reliable D call. Germline V lookup: CDR1 ENHRY, CDR2 SYGVKD. This CDR3 has 13 residues. The ends were cut back, 0 bases at V and 7 bases at J, with 9 bases in the middle. CDR3 amino acids: CAISESGGSEAFF. DNA of the CDR3: TGTGCCATCAGTGAGTCAGGAGGGAGTGAAGCTTTCTTT.

This clonotype was seen at least ten times. The chain couples TRBV6-1 to TRBJ1-5; TRBD1 is a possible D gene (5 bases). Trimming removed 8 bases from V and 5 bases from J, with 16 bases in between. The CDR3 runs to 14 residues. Per the germline V gene, CDR1 is MNHNS and CDR2 is SASEGT. CDR3 in DNA: TGTGCCAGCCGTATGATTCAGGGCCATCAGCCCCAGCATTTT. Translation gives CASRMIQGHQPQHF.

This clonotype was seen repeatedly, ten times or more. The CDR3 DNA sequence: TGTGCCAGCAGTTTATACCCGAGGGGGGCTGATAGCAATCAGCCCCAGCATTTT. As protein: CASSLYPRGADSNQPQHF. The V call is TRBV28, the J call TRBJ1-5; D might be TRBD1 (6 bases). With 1 base removed from V and 0 bases from J, the gap between germline ends came to 16 bases. CDR3 length: 18 amino acids. Germline V CDR1 and CDR2: MDHEN, SYDVKM.

At least ten counts were recorded for this clonotype. The chain uses TRBV6-5 and TRBJ1-2; D unresolved. CDR3 length: 16 amino acids. V lost 0 bases and J lost 6, with 17 bases in between. Germline CDR1 MNHEY, CDR2 SVGAGI. The CDR3 spells CASSYSIGPARHGYTF. DNA for the CDR3: TGTGCCAGCAGTTACTCGATCGGGCCCGCTCGACATGGCTACACCTTC.

This clonotype was counted many times. The chain recombines TRBV29-1 with TRBJ2-4; 11 bases align to TRBD1. The CDR3 spans 14 residues. CDR1 and CDR2 from the germline V gene are SQVTM and ANQGSEA. After removal of 0 bases from V and 8 bases from J, the junction contained 3 bases not matched to a gene. The CDR3 DNA follows: TGCAGCGTTGAAGATACGGGACAGGGGGACATTCAGTACTTC. Translated, it gives CSVEDTGQGDIQYF.

This clonotype was counted ten times or more. V and J are TRBV7-8 and TRBJ2-4; no definite D call. Germline V gives CDR1 SGHVS, CDR2 FQNEAQ. This CDR3 has 16 residues. V shed 2 bases and J shed 0 bases, with 11 bases lying between them. The CDR3 coding sequence is TGTGCCAGCAGCTTAAACCCGGGCGAAGCCAAAAACATTCAGTACTTC. Protein sequence: CASSLNPGEAKNIQYF.

This clonotype was picked up many times. The chain couples TRBV20-1 to TRBJ2-3, with 9 bases lining up with TRBD1. Germline V gives CDR1 DFQATT, CDR2 SNEGSKA (reference sequence). This CDR3 is built from 14 residues. Trimming removed 6 bases from V and 4 bases from J; junction bases left unmatched: 8. CDR3: CSASGTGIADTQYF. The CDR3 nucleotides are TGCAGTGCCTCCGGGACAGGGATCGCAGATACGCAGTATTTT.

This clonotype was recorded many times. This rearrangement joins TRBV7-2 to TRBJ1-6, with no clear D. The germline CDR1 and CDR2 sequences are SGHTA and FQGNSA. Between the trimmed V and J ends, which lost 4 bases and 6 bases, there was a span of 10 bases. This CDR3 is built from 14 residues. The CDR3 region is CASSSPGFNSPLHF. CDR3 bases: TGTGCCAGCAGCTCCCCGGGGTTTAATTCACCCCTCCACTTT.

This clonotype came up many times. The rearrangement links TRBV20-1 to TRBJ2-7; 10 bases align to TRBD2. The CDR3 runs 13 residues. J was trimmed by 4 bases and V by 1 base; bases with no gene match: 1. CDR1 and CDR2 from the germline V gene are DFQATT and SNEGSKA (reference sequence). DNA of the CDR3: TGCAGTGCTAGAGTAGCGGGGGGTTACGAGCAGTACTTC. It is translated as CSARVAGGYEQYF.

V is TRBV7-2 and J is TRBJ2-1; D possibly corresponds to TRBD2 (5 bases). Per germline, CDR1 SGHTA and CDR2 FQGNSA. V lost 0 bases, J lost 4 bases, and 16 bases lay in between. The CDR3 consists of 17 residues. The CDR3 protein is CASSLAVRAVGYNEQFF. The CDR3 DNA is TGTGCCAGCAGCTTAGCCGTTAGAGCGGTGGGTTACAATGAGCAGTTCTTC.

On this clonotype: It may be a read error: a sequence one base away is much more abundant. The V gene is TRBV20-1, the J gene TRBJ2-5; D possibly corresponds to TRBD2 (6 bases). The germline V and J ends were trimmed by 5 bases and 3 bases, with 13 bases remaining between them. The V gene's germline CDR1 is DFQATT and CDR2 SNEGSKA (reference sequence). The length of the CDR3 is 13 residues. This chain's CDR3 is CSAFRDSEETQYF. In nucleotides, the CDR3 is TGCAGTGCTTTCCGGGACTCCGAAGAGACCCAGTACTTC.